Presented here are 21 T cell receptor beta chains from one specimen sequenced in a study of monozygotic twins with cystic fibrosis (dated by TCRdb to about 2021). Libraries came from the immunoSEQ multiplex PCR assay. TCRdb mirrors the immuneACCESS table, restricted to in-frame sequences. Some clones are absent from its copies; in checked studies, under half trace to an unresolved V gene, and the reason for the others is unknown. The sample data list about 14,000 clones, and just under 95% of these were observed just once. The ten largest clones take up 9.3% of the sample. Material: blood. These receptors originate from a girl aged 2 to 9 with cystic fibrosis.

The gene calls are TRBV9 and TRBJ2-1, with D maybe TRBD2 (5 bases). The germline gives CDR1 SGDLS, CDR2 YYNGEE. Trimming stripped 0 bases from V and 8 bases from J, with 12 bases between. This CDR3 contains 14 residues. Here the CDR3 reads CASSVDASTDEQFF. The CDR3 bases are TGTGCCAGCAGCGTAGATGCTAGCACGGATGAGCAGTTCTTC.

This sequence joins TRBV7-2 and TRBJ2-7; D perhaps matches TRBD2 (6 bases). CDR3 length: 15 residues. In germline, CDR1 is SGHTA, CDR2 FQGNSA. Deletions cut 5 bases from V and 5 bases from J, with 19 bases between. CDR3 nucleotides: TGTGCCAGCAGCCCCCCCAGCGGAGGGGTCAACGAGCAGTACTTC. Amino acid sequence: CASSPPSGGVNEQYF.

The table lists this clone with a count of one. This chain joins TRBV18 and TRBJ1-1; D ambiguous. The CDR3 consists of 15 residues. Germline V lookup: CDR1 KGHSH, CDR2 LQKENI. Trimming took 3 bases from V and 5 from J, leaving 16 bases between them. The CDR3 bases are TGTGCCAGCTCACCCCTGACCGCCTTGGGGACTGAAGCTTTCTTT. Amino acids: CASSPLTALGTEAFF.

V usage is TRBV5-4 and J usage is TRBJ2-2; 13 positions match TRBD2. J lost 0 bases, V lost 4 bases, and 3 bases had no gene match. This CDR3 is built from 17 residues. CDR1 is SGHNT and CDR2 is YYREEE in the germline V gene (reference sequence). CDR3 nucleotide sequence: TGTGCCAGCAGCCCGGGACTAGCGGGGACGAACACCGGGGAGCTGTTTTTT. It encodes CASSPGLAGTNTGELFF.

CDR3 residues: CASSIQGATGELFF. CDR3 in DNA: TGTGCCAGTAGTATTCAGGGAGCCACCGGGGAGCTGTTTTTT. The gene calls are TRBV19 and TRBJ2-2; D possibly matches TRBD1 or TRBD2 (5 bases each). Trimming shortened V by 3 bases and J by 4 bases, and 9 bases separated the two germline ends. Germline V gene sequence: CDR1 LNHDA, CDR2 SQIVND (reference sequence). This CDR3 has 14 amino acids.

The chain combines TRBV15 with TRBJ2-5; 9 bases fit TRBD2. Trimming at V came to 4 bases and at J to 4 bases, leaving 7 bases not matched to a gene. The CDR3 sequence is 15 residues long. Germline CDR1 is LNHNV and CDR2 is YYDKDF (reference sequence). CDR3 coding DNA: TGTGCCACCAGCACGCGGGAGGGCCAAGGAGAGACCCAGTACTTC. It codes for CATSTREGQGETQYF.

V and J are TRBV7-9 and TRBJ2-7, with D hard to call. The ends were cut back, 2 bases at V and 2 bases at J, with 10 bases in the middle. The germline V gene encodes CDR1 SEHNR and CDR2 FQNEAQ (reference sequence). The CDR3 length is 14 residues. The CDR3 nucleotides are TGTGCCAGCAGCTTAACCGGTGGGGCCTACGAGCAGTACTTC. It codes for CASSLTGGAYEQYF.

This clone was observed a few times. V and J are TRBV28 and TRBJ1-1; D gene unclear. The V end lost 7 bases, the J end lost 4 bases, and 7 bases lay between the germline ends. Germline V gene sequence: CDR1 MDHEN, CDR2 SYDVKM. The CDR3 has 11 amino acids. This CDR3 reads CASTSFTEAFF. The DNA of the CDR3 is TGTGCCAGCACTTCCTTCACTGAAGCTTTCTTT.

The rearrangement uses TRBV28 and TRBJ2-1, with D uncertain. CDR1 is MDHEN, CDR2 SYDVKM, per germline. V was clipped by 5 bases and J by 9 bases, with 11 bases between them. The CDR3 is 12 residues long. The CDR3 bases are TGTGCCAGCAGTCCCCCGAAGGGTGAGCAGTTCTTC. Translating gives CASSPPKGEQFF.

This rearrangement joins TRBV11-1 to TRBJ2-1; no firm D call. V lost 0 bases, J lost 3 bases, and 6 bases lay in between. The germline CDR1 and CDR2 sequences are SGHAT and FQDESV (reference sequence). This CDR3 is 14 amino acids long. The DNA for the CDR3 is TGTGCCAGCAGCTTAGCGGACCACTACAATGAGCAGTTCTTC. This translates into CASSLADHYNEQFF.

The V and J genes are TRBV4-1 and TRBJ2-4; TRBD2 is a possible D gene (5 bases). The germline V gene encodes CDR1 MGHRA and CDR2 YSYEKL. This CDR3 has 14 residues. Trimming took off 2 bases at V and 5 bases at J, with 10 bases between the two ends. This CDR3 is CASSQIGVQNIQYF. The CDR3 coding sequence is TGCGCCAGCAGCCAAATCGGGGTCCAAAACATTCAGTACTTC.

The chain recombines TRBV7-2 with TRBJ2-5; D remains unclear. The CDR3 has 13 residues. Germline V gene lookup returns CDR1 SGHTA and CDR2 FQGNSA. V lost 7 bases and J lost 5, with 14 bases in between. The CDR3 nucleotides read TGTGCCAGCACCGGGTGGGGTGGGGAGACCCAGTACTTC. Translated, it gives CASTGWGGETQYF. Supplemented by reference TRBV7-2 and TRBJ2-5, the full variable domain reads GAGVSQSPSNKVTEKGKDVELRCDPISGHTALYWYRQSLGQGLEFLIYFQGNSAPDKSGLPSDRFSAERTGGSVSTLTIQRTQQEDSAVYLCASTGWGGETQYFGPGTRLLVL.

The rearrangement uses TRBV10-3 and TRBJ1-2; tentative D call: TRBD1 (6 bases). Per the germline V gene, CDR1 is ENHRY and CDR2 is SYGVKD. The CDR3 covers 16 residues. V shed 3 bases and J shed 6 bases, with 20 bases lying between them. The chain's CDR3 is CAISERQALISNGYTF. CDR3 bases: TGTGCCATCAGTGAAAGACAGGCTCTAATTTCTAATGGCTACACCTTC.

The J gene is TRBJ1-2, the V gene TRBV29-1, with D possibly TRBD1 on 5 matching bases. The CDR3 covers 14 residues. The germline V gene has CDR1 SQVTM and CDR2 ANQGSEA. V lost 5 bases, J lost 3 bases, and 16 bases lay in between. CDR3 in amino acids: CSVTDGAVYYGYTF. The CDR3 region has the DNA TGCAGCGTTACCGACGGGGCCGTTTACTATGGCTACACCTTC.

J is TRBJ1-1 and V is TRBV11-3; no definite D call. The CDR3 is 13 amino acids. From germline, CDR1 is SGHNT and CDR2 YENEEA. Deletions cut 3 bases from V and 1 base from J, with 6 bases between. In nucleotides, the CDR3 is TGTGCCAGCAGCTTGGGGAGGAACACTGAAGCTTTCTTT. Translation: CASSLGRNTEAFF.

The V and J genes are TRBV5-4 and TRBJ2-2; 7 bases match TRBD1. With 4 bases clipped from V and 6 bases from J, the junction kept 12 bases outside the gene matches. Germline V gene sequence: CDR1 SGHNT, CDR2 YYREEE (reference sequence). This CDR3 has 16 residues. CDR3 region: CASSPPGQSSAGELFF. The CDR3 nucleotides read TGTGCCAGCAGCCCGCCGGGACAGAGTTCGGCCGGGGAGCTGTTTTTT. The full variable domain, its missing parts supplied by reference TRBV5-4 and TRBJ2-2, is ETGVTQSPTHLIKTRGQQVTLRCSSQSGHNTVSWYQQALGQGPQFIFQYYREEENGRGNFPPRFSGLQFPNYSSELNVNALELDDSALYLCASSPPGQSSAGELFFGEGSRLTVL.

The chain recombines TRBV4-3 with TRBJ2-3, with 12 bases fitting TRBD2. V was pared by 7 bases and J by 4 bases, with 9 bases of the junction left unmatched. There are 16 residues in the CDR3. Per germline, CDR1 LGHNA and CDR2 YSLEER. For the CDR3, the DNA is TGCGCCAGCACCCTGACTAGCGGGAGAGGCGCAGATACGCAGTATTTT. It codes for CASTLTSGRGADTQYF.

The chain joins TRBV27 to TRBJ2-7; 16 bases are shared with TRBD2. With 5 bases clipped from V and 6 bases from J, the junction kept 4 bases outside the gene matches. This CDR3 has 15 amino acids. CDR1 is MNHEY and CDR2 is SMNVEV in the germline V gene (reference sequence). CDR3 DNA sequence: TGTGCCAGCAGTCTGGGACTAGCGGGAGGGCGCGAGCAGTACTTC. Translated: CASSLGLAGGREQYF.

The CDR3 DNA reads TGTGCCTGGAGTGCAGCGGACGAGTGGCCCCAGCATTTT. Residues: CAWSAADEWPQHF. The chain couples TRBV30 to TRBJ1-5; no clear D. CDR1 is GTSNPN and CDR2 is SVGIG in the germline V gene (reference sequence). The CDR3 contains 13 residues. Trimming took 1 base from V and 9 from J, leaving 13 bases between them.

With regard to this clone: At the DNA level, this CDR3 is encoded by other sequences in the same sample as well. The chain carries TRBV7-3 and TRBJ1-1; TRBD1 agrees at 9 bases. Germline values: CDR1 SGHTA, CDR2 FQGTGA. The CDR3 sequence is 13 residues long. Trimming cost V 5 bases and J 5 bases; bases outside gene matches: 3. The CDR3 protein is CASSPTGGTEAFF. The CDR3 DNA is TGTGCCAGCAGCCCGACAGGGGGGACTGAAGCTTTCTTT.

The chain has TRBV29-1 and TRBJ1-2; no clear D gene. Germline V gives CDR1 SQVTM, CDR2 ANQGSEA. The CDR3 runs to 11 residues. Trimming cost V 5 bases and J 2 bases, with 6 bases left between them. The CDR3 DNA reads TGCAGCGTTAACTGGAACTATGGCTACACCTTC. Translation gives CSVNWNYGYTF.